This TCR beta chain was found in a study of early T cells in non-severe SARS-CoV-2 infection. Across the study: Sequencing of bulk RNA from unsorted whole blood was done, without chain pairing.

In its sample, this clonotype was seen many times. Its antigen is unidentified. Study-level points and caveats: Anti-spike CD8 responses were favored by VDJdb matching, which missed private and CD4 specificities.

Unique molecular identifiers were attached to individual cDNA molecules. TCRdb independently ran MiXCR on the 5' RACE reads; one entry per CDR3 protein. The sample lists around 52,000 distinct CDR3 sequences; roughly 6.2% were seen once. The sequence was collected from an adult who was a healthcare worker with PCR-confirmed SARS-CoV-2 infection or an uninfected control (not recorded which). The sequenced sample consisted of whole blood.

The DNA for the CDR3 is TGTGCCAGCAGTGAAAGGTCAGGGTTCGGCTACACCTTC. This codes for CASSERSGFGYTF. The rearrangement joins TRBV25-1 to TRBJ1-2; TRBD1 is a possible D gene (5 bases). This CDR3 is 13 amino acids long. From germline, CDR1 is MGHDK and CDR2 SYGVNS. V was pared by 2 bases and J by 8 bases, with 12 bases between.